The present TCR beta chain was sequenced within a study of cytomegalovirus exposure and HLA in healthy donors. As for the study in general: Earlier, approximately 110 million unique TCR beta sequences were recovered from roughly 180 million T cells by an analysis.

Findings and caveats of the study: In a later analysis, HLA-associated beta chains showed higher expansion and lower generation probabilities than comparable chains. Earlier analysis found most TCR beta V segments productive about 87% or about 30% of the time.

Both 60 Vbeta primers and 13 Jbeta primers went into the PCR. This table comes from immunoSEQ multiplex PCR, and its TCRdb copy is limited to in-frame clones, with some not included. The profile shows 180,000 or so clones, approximately 71% of them singletons. The germline V gene encodes CDR1 SGHTA and CDR2 FQGNSA. The V and J ends lost 0 bases and 4 bases respectively, with 11 bases between them. The length of the CDR3 is 15 residues. Regarding this clone: Its antigen is as yet unknown.

The chain couples TRBV7-2 to TRBJ2-3, with a weak D call TRBD2 (6 bases). The sequencing sample was made of PBMCs. The sequence was obtained from a woman in her 40s in good health and CMV-seropositive. This CDR3 is CASSLAITGADTQYF. CDR3 DNA sequence: TGTGCCAGCAGCTTAGCGATTACGGGAGCAGATACGCAGTATTTT.